These T cell receptor beta chains were read from a single sample in a study of blood T cells in healthy people across ages. MiXCR, applied by TCRdb to the 5' RACE reads, yields one record per CDR3 protein. The profile shows around 1,700,000 distinct CDR3 sequences, 28% of them singletons. Sequencing was done on a sample of blood. These receptors were obtained from a young woman in good health. The CDR3 runs from the conserved cysteine through the conserved F or W. Fields, in order: V gene, J gene, clone size, D gene, CDR3 DNA, CDR3 protein. The D gene is left open where the match is weak. Expanded clones are given a class, and other clones once, few, many or no size at all.

v_gene: TRBV6-6
j_gene: TRBJ1-1
abundance: few
d_gene: .
CDR3nt: TGTGCCACCGTCCGTCTGCCTAACACTGAAGCTTTCTTT
CDR3aa: CATVRLPNTEAFF

v_gene: TRBV2
j_gene: TRBJ2-1
abundance: few
d_gene: TRBD2
CDR3nt: TGTGCCAGCAGTGTCAGTAGCGGGGGGGAAGATGAGCAGTTCTTC
CDR3aa: CASSVSSGGEDEQFF

v_gene: TRBV28
j_gene: TRBJ1-2
abundance: .
d_gene: .
CDR3nt: TGTGCCAGCAGTTTAAGGCCGGACTCGGGGAGTGGCTACACCTTC
CDR3aa: CASSLRPDSGSGYTF

v_gene: TRBV5-1
j_gene: TRBJ2-5
abundance: .
d_gene: .
CDR3nt: TGCGCCAGCAGCTTGGACAGGGCCAAAGAGACCCAGTACTTC
CDR3aa: CASSLDRAKETQYF

v_gene: TRBV3-1
j_gene: TRBJ2-1
abundance: few
d_gene: .
CDR3nt: TGTACCAGCAGCCAACGGCGGGTACTTGAGCAGTTCTTC
CDR3aa: CTSSQRRVLEQFF

v_gene: TRBV20-1
j_gene: TRBJ2-5
abundance: .
d_gene: TRBD1
CDR3nt: TGCAGTGCTAGGCAGGGGGCAAACCGGGAGACCCAGTACTTC
CDR3aa: CSARQGANRETQYF

v_gene: TRBV27
j_gene: TRBJ2-2
abundance: few
d_gene: TRBD2
CDR3nt: TGTGCCAGCACCAAAACCGGACTAGCGGACCGAGCGAACACCGGGGAGCTGTTTTTT
CDR3aa: CASTKTGLADRANTGELFF

v_gene: TRBV10-3
j_gene: TRBJ1-1
abundance: few
d_gene: TRBD1
CDR3nt: TGTGCCATCAGTGAAGGGGACAGGGTCGCTGAAGCTTTCTTT
CDR3aa: CAISEGDRVAEAFF

v_gene: TRBV6-5
j_gene: TRBJ1-4
abundance: once
d_gene: .
CDR3nt: TGTGCCAGCAGCCGGACAGTTGGAGAAAAACTGTTTTTT
CDR3aa: CASSRTVGEKLFF

v_gene: TRBV12-3/TRBV12-4
j_gene: TRBJ1-1
abundance: .
d_gene: .
CDR3nt: TGTGCCAGCACTTTAATCAGGGATCCGGTGAAAGCTTTCTTT
CDR3aa: CASTLIRDPVKAFF

v_gene: TRBV13
j_gene: TRBJ2-6
abundance: .
d_gene: .
CDR3nt: TGTGCCAGCAGCTTAAAAGGCCTCTTCTCCAACGTCCTGACTTTC
CDR3aa: CASSLKGLFSNVLTF

v_gene: TRBV20-1
j_gene: TRBJ1-1
abundance: few
d_gene: .
CDR3nt: TGCAGTGCTAGAGCCCAGGGGCGGGACACTGAAGCTTTCTTT
CDR3aa: CSARAQGRDTEAFF

v_gene: TRBV7-9
j_gene: TRBJ2-6
abundance: .
d_gene: TRBD1
CDR3nt: TGTGCCAGCAGCCCGGGTCGGACAGGAATTGCTGGGGCCAACGTCCTGACTTTC
CDR3aa: CASSPGRTGIAGANVLTF

v_gene: TRBV6-5
j_gene: TRBJ2-6
abundance: .
d_gene: .
CDR3nt: TGTGCCAGCGGGGCGCGCGGGAAACCTGGGGCCTACGTCCTGACTTTC
CDR3aa: CASGARGKPGAYVLTF

v_gene: TRBV4-1
j_gene: TRBJ2-5
abundance: many
d_gene: .
CDR3nt: TGCGCCAGCAGCCAAAGGTCCCAAGAGACCCAGTACTTC
CDR3aa: CASSQRSQETQYF

v_gene: TRBV6-2/TRBV6-3
j_gene: TRBJ1-5
abundance: .
d_gene: .
CDR3nt: TGTGCCAGCAGTTCGAGGGGCGGGATCTATCAGCCCCAGCATTTT
CDR3aa: CASSSRGGIYQPQHF

v_gene: TRBV7-9
j_gene: TRBJ2-1
abundance: .
d_gene: TRBD2
CDR3nt: TGTGCCACAGGTAGCGGGTTTTCCTACAATGAGCAGTTCTTC
CDR3aa: CATGSGFSYNEQFF

v_gene: TRBV5-1
j_gene: TRBJ2-7
abundance: few
d_gene: TRBD2
CDR3nt: TGCGCCGGCAGCTTGGCCGTTGCGGGAGGGACTTACGAGCAGTACTTC
CDR3aa: CAGSLAVAGGTYEQYF

v_gene: TRBV20-1
j_gene: TRBJ2-1
abundance: .
d_gene: .
CDR3nt: TGCAGTGCTAGGACTGGGGGGGGCGGCGGGAATGAGCAGTTCTTC
CDR3aa: CSARTGGGGGNEQFF

v_gene: TRBV7-2
j_gene: TRBJ2-3
abundance: many
d_gene: .
CDR3nt: TGTGCCAGCAGCTCGGATCTAGATACGCAGTATTTT
CDR3aa: CASSSDLDTQYF

v_gene: TRBV11-3
j_gene: TRBJ2-7
abundance: .
d_gene: TRBD2
CDR3nt: TGTGCCAGCAGCCGGGGAGGGTTCTACGAGCAGTACTTC
CDR3aa: CASSRGGFYEQYF

v_gene: TRBV6-6
j_gene: TRBJ1-6
abundance: .
d_gene: TRBD1
CDR3nt: TGTGCCAGCAGTTTCGGCAGGGGGCACTCACCCCTCCACTTT
CDR3aa: CASSFGRGHSPLHF

v_gene: TRBV28
j_gene: TRBJ2-7
abundance: .
d_gene: .
CDR3nt: TGTGCCAGCACGGACAGCGCCTACGAGCAGTACTTC
CDR3aa: CASTDSAYEQYF

v_gene: TRBV5-4
j_gene: TRBJ2-2
abundance: few
d_gene: TRBD2
CDR3nt: TGTGCCAGCAGCCCGCGGAGCGGGAGACACACCGGGGAGCTGTTTTTT
CDR3aa: CASSPRSGRHTGELFF

v_gene: TRBV12-3/TRBV12-4
j_gene: TRBJ2-2
abundance: few
d_gene: TRBD2
CDR3nt: TGTGCCAGCCGGGGCAAAATGACTAGCGGGGGATCTAAGGGTGCCGGGGAGCTGTTTTTT
CDR3aa: CASRGKMTSGGSKGAGELFF

v_gene: TRBV27
j_gene: TRBJ2-3
abundance: .
d_gene: TRBD2
CDR3nt: TGTGCCAGCAGTCTCCTAGCGGGGGGGCCGACAGGTACGCAGTATTTT
CDR3aa: CASSLLAGGPTGTQYF

v_gene: TRBV6-6
j_gene: TRBJ2-3
abundance: many
d_gene: .
CDR3nt: TGTGCCAGTTTCGGCGATTCCAGCTTTCTGGGGCAGTATTTT
CDR3aa: CASFGDSSFLGQYF

v_gene: TRBV5-1
j_gene: TRBJ2-5
abundance: .
d_gene: TRBD1
CDR3nt: TGCGCCAGCAGCTTAATTCCCTCCTTCGGACAGGGGAGAGAGACCCAGTACTTC
CDR3aa: CASSLIPSFGQGRETQYF

v_gene: TRBV28
j_gene: TRBJ2-1
abundance: few
d_gene: .
CDR3nt: TGTGCCAGCAGGGGGAGAACCTACAATGAGCAGTTCTTC
CDR3aa: CASRGRTYNEQFF

v_gene: TRBV10-3
j_gene: TRBJ2-3
abundance: many
d_gene: .
CDR3nt: TGTGCCATCTCGGAGAGTGGGGTCACAGATACGCAGTATTTT
CDR3aa: CAISESGVTDTQYF

v_gene: TRBV5-6
j_gene: TRBJ2-3
abundance: .
d_gene: TRBD2
CDR3nt: TGTGCCAGCAGCCCCACGGTGAAGCGGGAGGGCCTAGATACGCAGTATTTT
CDR3aa: CASSPTVKREGLDTQYF

v_gene: TRBV5-1
j_gene: TRBJ2-1
abundance: .
d_gene: .
CDR3nt: TGCGCCAGCAGCTTGAGATCGGGAAAAAGGTCCTACAATGAGCAGTTCTTC
CDR3aa: CASSLRSGKRSYNEQFF

v_gene: TRBV5-1
j_gene: TRBJ2-3
abundance: few
d_gene: .
CDR3nt: TGCGCCAGCAGCTTGTTGGCCAGGACCACAGATACGCAGTATTTT
CDR3aa: CASSLLARTTDTQYF

v_gene: TRBV11-2
j_gene: TRBJ1-1
abundance: few
d_gene: .
CDR3nt: TGTGCCAGCGTAAAGGAGCGCGTAGTAGCTGAAGCTTTCTTT
CDR3aa: CASVKERVVAEAFF

v_gene: TRBV7-9
j_gene: TRBJ1-2
abundance: few
d_gene: .
CDR3nt: TGTGCCAGCAGCCCGGAATCGGACAGCTATGGCTACACCTTC
CDR3aa: CASSPESDSYGYTF

v_gene: TRBV7-9
j_gene: TRBJ2-1
abundance: few
d_gene: .
CDR3nt: TGTGCCAGCAGCTGGGGAAACTCCTACAATGAGCAGTTCTTC
CDR3aa: CASSWGNSYNEQFF

v_gene: TRBV3-1
j_gene: TRBJ2-7
abundance: .
d_gene: TRBD1
CDR3nt: TGTGCCAGCAGCCCTCGTGGACAGGGCCTCGAGCAGTACTTC
CDR3aa: CASSPRGQGLEQYF

v_gene: TRBV6-5
j_gene: TRBJ2-3
abundance: few
d_gene: .
CDR3nt: TGTGCCAGCAGTTACTCCCCCCGCGGGGGCAGATTCACAGATACGCAGTATTTT
CDR3aa: CASSYSPRGGRFTDTQYF

v_gene: TRBV30
j_gene: TRBJ1-5
abundance: many
d_gene: TRBD1
CDR3nt: TGTGCCTGGAGTGTCTCAGGGGGAAGTCAGCCCCAGCATTTT
CDR3aa: CAWSVSGGSQPQHF

v_gene: TRBV12-3/TRBV12-4
j_gene: TRBJ2-7
abundance: .
d_gene: .
CDR3nt: TGTGCCAGCAGTTTTAGACAAATATCCTATGAGCAGTACTTC
CDR3aa: CASSFRQISYEQYF

v_gene: TRBV5-1
j_gene: TRBJ2-7
abundance: .
d_gene: TRBD2
CDR3nt: TGCGCCAGCAGCTTGACCATACCGGGACTAAGAAGAGGGCAGTACTTC
CDR3aa: CASSLTIPGLRRGQYF

v_gene: TRBV7-2
j_gene: TRBJ2-4
abundance: few
d_gene: .
CDR3nt: TGTGCCAGCAGCTTAGCGTTATTGGGGAGCAAAAACATTCAGTACTTC
CDR3aa: CASSLALLGSKNIQYF

v_gene: TRBV7-2
j_gene: TRBJ2-7
abundance: .
d_gene: .
CDR3nt: TGTGTCAGCAGCCTAGACTCTCCGGGGACCTACGAGCAGTACTTC
CDR3aa: CVSSLDSPGTYEQYF

v_gene: TRBV7-2
j_gene: TRBJ2-1
abundance: .
d_gene: TRBD2
CDR3nt: TGTGCCAGCAGCTTGAGCGGGGGGGTCATGAGGGGGCAGTTCTTC
CDR3aa: CASSLSGGVMRGQFF

v_gene: TRBV18
j_gene: TRBJ2-2
abundance: few
d_gene: TRBD2
CDR3nt: TGTGCCAGCTCACCACCGAAGCGGGGGACGCTAACCGGGGAGCTGTTTTTT
CDR3aa: CASSPPKRGTLTGELFF

v_gene: TRBV5-6
j_gene: TRBJ2-5
abundance: many
d_gene: .
CDR3nt: TGTGCCAGCAGCTTGGAGAGGGACGGACCGGAGAAAGAGACCCAGTACTTC
CDR3aa: CASSLERDGPEKETQYF

v_gene: TRBV7-2
j_gene: TRBJ2-3
abundance: many
d_gene: TRBD1
CDR3nt: TGTGCCAGCAGTCTCCAGGGGGCAGATACGCAGTATTTT
CDR3aa: CASSLQGADTQYF

v_gene: TRBV12-3/TRBV12-4
j_gene: TRBJ2-3
abundance: .
d_gene: TRBD2
CDR3nt: TGTGCCAGCAGATACCTAGCGGGAGGAGCAGATACGCAGTATTTT
CDR3aa: CASRYLAGGADTQYF

v_gene: TRBV12-3/TRBV12-4
j_gene: TRBJ2-1
abundance: many
d_gene: TRBD2
CDR3nt: TGTGCCAGCAGTCCCGGGACTAGCGGGAGCATTATCCCTAGTGAGCAGTTCTTC
CDR3aa: CASSPGTSGSIIPSEQFF

v_gene: TRBV4-1
j_gene: TRBJ2-4
abundance: .
d_gene: TRBD1
CDR3nt: TGCGCCAGCGGTCAGGGGGCGATAGCCAAAAACATTCAGTACTTC
CDR3aa: CASGQGAIAKNIQYF

v_gene: TRBV28
j_gene: TRBJ2-5
abundance: few
d_gene: TRBD2
CDR3nt: TGTGCCAGCAGTTCGGGAGGACTAGCGGGAGTAGGGACCCAGTACTTC
CDR3aa: CASSSGGLAGVGTQYF

v_gene: TRBV3-1
j_gene: TRBJ1-1
abundance: once
d_gene: TRBD1
CDR3nt: TGTGCCAGCAGCCAGAGGGACAGGGGTAGAGCTTTCTTT
CDR3aa: CASSQRDRGRAFF

v_gene: TRBV19
j_gene: TRBJ1-1
abundance: once
d_gene: .
CDR3nt: TGTGCCAGTAGCACGGACATGCAGAACACTGAAGCTTTCTTT
CDR3aa: CASSTDMQNTEAFF

v_gene: TRBV27
j_gene: TRBJ2-5
abundance: .
d_gene: TRBD2
CDR3nt: TGTGCCAGCAGTTCAATACTAGCGGCCGATTTCTACAAGCAGTACTTC
CDR3aa: CASSSILAADFYKQYF

v_gene: TRBV20-1
j_gene: TRBJ2-1
abundance: many
d_gene: .
CDR3nt: TGCAGTGCTAGCCACCCCCCTCGTGGGGCTTGGGATGAGCAGTTCTTC
CDR3aa: CSASHPPRGAWDEQFF

v_gene: TRBV29-1
j_gene: TRBJ2-7
abundance: many
d_gene: .
CDR3nt: TGCAGCGTTTGGGACAAGGCCTACGAGCAGTACTTC
CDR3aa: CSVWDKAYEQYF

v_gene: TRBV19
j_gene: TRBJ2-7
abundance: .
d_gene: TRBD2
CDR3nt: TGTGCCAGTAGTCCCAGCCGCCTAGCGGTCTACAATGAGCAGTACTTC
CDR3aa: CASSPSRLAVYNEQYF